Listed below are T cell receptor beta chains from one sample, sequenced in a study of response to subunit inactivated influenza vaccine. TCRdb reprocessed the RT-PCR reads via MiXCR and lists one record per CDR3 protein. The table records more than 700,000 distinct CDR3 sequences, 21% of them present only once. Sequenced here: PBMCs from blood, sampled roughly 5 days after vaccination. The source of these receptors is a man aged 50-59 years who received an inactivated influenza vaccine. The CDR3 runs from the conserved cysteine through the conserved F or W. A D gene is named only where the DNA matches it firmly. Clone size is given for some rows only: seen once, a few or many times, or a class if the clone is expanded.

NA	NA	TRBV28	TRBJ2-3	CASSPLGQLGTDTQYF	TGTGCCAGCTCCCCCCTTGGGCAGTTAGGCACAGATACGCAGTATTTT
NA	many	TRBV30	TRBJ2-7	CAWSSGLSLPVYEQYF	TGTGCCTGGAGTTCAGGTCTTTCTCTACCCGTCTACGAGCAGTACTTC
NA	few	TRBV5-1	TRBJ2-3	CASSLAKGSVRADTQYF	TGCGCCAGCAGCTTGGCTAAGGGGTCGGTCCGCGCAGATACGCAGTATTTT
NA	many	TRBV5-1	TRBJ2-5	CASSLVGGSYQETQYF	TGCGCCAGCAGCTTGGTTGGCGGCTCGTACCAAGAGACCCAGTACTTC
NA	NA	TRBV11-2	TRBJ2-3	CASSLLERTTDTQYF	TGTGCCAGCAGCTTATTGGAGCGGACGACAGATACGCAGTATTTT
NA	NA	TRBV6-1	TRBJ1-2	CASWTAQSYGYTF	TGTGCCAGCTGGACAGCTCAATCCTATGGCTACACCTTC
TRBD1	few	TRBV5-1	TRBJ1-2	CASSLSRGDYGYTF	TGCGCCAGCAGCTTGAGCAGGGGGGACTATGGCTACACCTTC
NA	few	TRBV28	TRBJ2-2	CASSFWRLLDTGELFF	TGTGCCAGCAGTTTCTGGCGTCTCCTGGACACCGGGGAGCTGTTTTTT
NA	NA	TRBV6-1	TRBJ2-7	CASSELELRGYEQYF	TGTGCCAGCAGTGAACTAGAGCTAAGGGGTTACGAGCAGTACTTC
TRBD1	NA	TRBV12-3/TRBV12-4	TRBJ2-2	CASRPGQVNTGELFF	TGTGCCAGCAGACCGGGACAGGTGAACACCGGGGAGCTGTTTTTT
NA	few	TRBV1	TRBJ1-1	CTSSQDRTGAPEAFF	TGCACCAGCAGCCAAGACCGGACAGGGGCGCCTGAAGCTTTCTTT
NA	few	TRBV7-2	TRBJ2-2	CASTGGGSSYTGELFF	TGTGCCAGCACCGGAGGGGGCAGTAGCTACACCGGGGAGCTGTTTTTT
NA	few	TRBV29-1	TRBJ1-3	CSALATVSGNTIYF	TGCAGCGCCCTTGCGACGGTCTCTGGAAACACCATATATTTT
NA	many	TRBV12-3/TRBV12-4	TRBJ1-2	CASSLDPNYGYTF	TGTGCCAGCAGTTTAGATCCTAACTATGGCTACACCTTC
NA	few	TRBV5-1	TRBJ2-7	CASSLNQPYEQYF	TGCGCCAGCAGCTTGAACCAGCCCTACGAGCAGTACTTC
NA	few	TRBV20-1	TRBJ2-5	CSARGHAETQYF	TGCAGTGCTAGGGGGCACGCTGAGACCCAGTACTTC
TRBD1	NA	TRBV20-1	TRBJ2-7	CSRGGQGAYEQYF	TGCAGCCGAGGAGGACAGGGGGCTTACGAGCAGTACTTC
TRBD2	NA	TRBV5-1	TRBJ2-5	CASSPGGLAGGQETQYF	TGCGCCAGCAGCCCCGGTGGACTAGCGGGGGGCCAAGAGACCCAGTACTTC
TRBD2	few	TRBV7-2	TRBJ2-1	CASRGVAFNEQFF	TGTGCCAGCCGGGGGGTTGCGTTTAATGAGCAGTTCTTC
TRBD1	NA	TRBV29-1	TRBJ1-5	CSVASGTGHNQPQHF	TGCAGCGTAGCCTCCGGGACAGGGCACAATCAGCCCCAGCATTTT
TRBD1	few	TRBV10-3	TRBJ2-3	CAISESRQGVTADTQYF	TGTGCCATCAGTGAGTCGCGGCAGGGGGTCACGGCAGATACGCAGTATTTT
TRBD2	NA	TRBV6-5	TRBJ2-3	CASSYSRTSGTSGTDTQYF	TGTGCCAGCAGTTACTCGAGGACTAGCGGTACCTCGGGCACAGATACGCAGTATTTT
NA	NA	TRBV5-1	TRBJ2-5	CASRNEAGETQYF	TGCGCCAGCAGAAATGAGGCGGGAGAGACCCAGTACTTC
NA	few	TRBV10-3	TRBJ2-7	CAISEFQAGSEQYF	TGTGCCATCAGTGAGTTCCAAGCAGGTTCCGAGCAGTACTTC
NA	few	TRBV5-5	TRBJ1-2	CASSLVSGADYGYTF	TGTGCCAGCAGCTTGGTATCGGGGGCCGACTATGGCTACACCTTC
NA	few	TRBV5-1	TRBJ1-1	CASSLPPGTEAFF	TGCGCCAGCAGCCTTCCCCCCGGGACTGAAGCTTTCTTT
NA	NA	TRBV7-2	TRBJ1-6	CASRKGGSNSPLHF	TGTGCCAGCAGAAAAGGGGGTTCCAATTCACCCCTCCACTTT
TRBD2	NA	TRBV18	TRBJ2-3	CASSPLVAGAGDTQYF	TGTGCCAGCTCCCCTCTAGTAGCGGGGGCGGGAGATACGCAGTATTTT
NA	NA	TRBV6-2/TRBV6-3	TRBJ2-3	CASSSYAGPTDTQYF	TGTGCCAGCAGTTCGTATGCTGGCCCCACAGATACGCAGTATTTT
TRBD2	few	TRBV29-1	TRBJ2-7	CSVGTSGYEQYF	TGCAGCGTTGGTACTAGCGGCTACGAGCAGTACTTC
NA	few	TRBV6-5	TRBJ1-4	CASSYSPDSVGVIEKLFF	TGTGCCAGCAGTTACTCTCCCGACAGTGTAGGAGTGATTGAAAAACTGTTTTTT
TRBD1	many	TRBV29-1	TRBJ2-7	CSCSFRGRDYEQYF	TGCAGCTGCTCGTTCAGGGGGCGCGACTACGAGCAGTACTTC
NA	few	TRBV7-9	TRBJ2-7	CASSQEYQSYEQYF	TGTGCCAGCAGCCAAGAGTATCAATCCTACGAGCAGTACTTC
TRBD1	NA	TRBV16	TRBJ1-1	CASSQPTGGAFF	TGTGCCAGCAGCCAGCCGACAGGGGGGGCTTTCTTT
NA	NA	TRBV7-9	TRBJ2-7	CASSLGFEEQYF	TGTGCCAGCAGCTTAGGATTCGAAGAGCAGTACTTC
TRBD2	few	TRBV6-2/TRBV6-3	TRBJ2-3	CASNPFQRGLTDTQYF	TGTGCCAGCAATCCCTTCCAGCGGGGCCTCACAGATACGCAGTATTTT
TRBD1	NA	TRBV6-2/TRBV6-3	TRBJ1-1	CASRTNNRGQEAFF	TGTGCCAGCAGAACGAATAACAGGGGGCAAGAAGCTTTCTTT
NA	few	TRBV12-3/TRBV12-4	TRBJ2-7	CATSDGSYEQYF	TGTGCCACCTCGGACGGATCCTACGAGCAGTACTTC
TRBD2	many	TRBV5-6	TRBJ2-3	CASSPLTWREVYTDTQYF	TGTGCCAGCAGTCCTCTTACCTGGCGGGAGGTCTACACAGATACGCAGTATTTT
TRBD2	NA	TRBV20-1	TRBJ2-1	CSARPGTSYNEQFF	TGCAGTGCTAGGCCCGGGACTAGCTACAATGAGCAGTTCTTC
NA	NA	TRBV7-8	TRBJ2-7	CASSQRWGVGEQYF	TGTGCCAGCAGCCAGAGGTGGGGGGTGGGAGAGCAGTACTTC
TRBD2	few	TRBV12-3/TRBV12-4	TRBJ2-3	CAITRLAGGRDTQYF	TGTGCCATAACCAGACTAGCGGGGGGTCGAGATACGCAGTATTTT
NA	few	TRBV14	TRBJ1-2	CASSDYQGGNNGYTF	TGTGCCAGCAGTGATTACCAGGGAGGGAATAATGGCTACACCTTC
NA	NA	TRBV12-3/TRBV12-4	TRBJ2-5	CASSIGSQETQYF	TGTGCCAGCAGTATCGGCTCCCAAGAGACCCAGTACTTC
NA	many	TRBV7-2	TRBJ2-1	CASSWGVPRIGNEQFF	TGTGCCAGCAGCTGGGGGGTACCCCGGATTGGCAATGAGCAGTTCTTC
NA	NA	TRBV20-1	TRBJ1-2	CSARPETNYGYTF	TGCAGTGCTAGACCCGAAACTAACTATGGCTACACCTTC
NA	NA	TRBV20-1	TRBJ1-4	CSASTTNEKLFF	TGCAGTGCTAGCACAACTAATGAAAAACTGTTTTTT
TRBD2	NA	TRBV28	TRBJ2-1	CASKAGVSRNEQFF	TGTGCCAGCAAGGCGGGAGTATCCCGTAATGAGCAGTTCTTC
TRBD1	many	TRBV4-2	TRBJ2-2	CASSPGQRNTGELFF	TGTGCCAGCAGCCCGGGACAGAGGAACACCGGGGAGCTGTTTTTT
TRBD2	many	TRBV20-1	TRBJ2-7	CSARDLGRELHEQYF	TGCAGTGCTAGAGATCTAGGGCGGGAGCTCCACGAGCAGTACTTC
NA	few	TRBV7-3	TRBJ2-7	CASSWKLGSYEQYF	TGTGCCAGCAGCTGGAAACTAGGCTCCTACGAGCAGTACTTC
TRBD2	NA	TRBV15	TRBJ2-3	CATSRGGPGRTDTQYF	TGTGCCACCAGCAGGGGAGGGCCGGGGAGGACAGATACGCAGTATTTT
NA	few	TRBV20-1	TRBJ2-1	CSGRGEYNEQFF	TGCAGTGGACGGGGAGAGTACAATGAGCAGTTCTTC
TRBD2	many	TRBV12-3/TRBV12-4	TRBJ2-1	CASRRLAGGSLDEQFF	TGTGCCAGCAGGCGACTAGCGGGGGGGAGTCTAGATGAGCAGTTCTTC
NA	NA	TRBV18	TRBJ1-3	CASSPRSPVWGNTIYF	TGTGCCAGCTCACCACGGTCCCCGGTTTGGGGAAACACCATATATTTT